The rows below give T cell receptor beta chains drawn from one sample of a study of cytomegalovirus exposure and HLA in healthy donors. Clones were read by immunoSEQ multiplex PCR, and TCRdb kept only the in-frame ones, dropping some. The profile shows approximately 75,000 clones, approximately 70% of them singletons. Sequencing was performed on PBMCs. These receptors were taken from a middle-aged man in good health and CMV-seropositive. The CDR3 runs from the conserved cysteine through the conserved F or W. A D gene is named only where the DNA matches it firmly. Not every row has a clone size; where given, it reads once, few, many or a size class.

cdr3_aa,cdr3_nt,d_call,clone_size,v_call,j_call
CAISENGQRLTDTQYF,TGTGCCATCAGTGAGAATGGTCAGCGACTCACAGATACGCAGTATTTT,-,-,TRBV10-3,TRBJ2-3
CASSLVQEETQYF,TGCGCCAGCAGCTTGGTTCAGGAAGAGACCCAGTACTTC,-,-,TRBV5-1,TRBJ2-5
CASSPGQGALGSGANVLTF,TGTGCCAGTAGCCCGGGACAGGGTGCCCTTGGCTCTGGGGCCAACGTCCTGACTTTC,TRBD1,few,TRBV19,TRBJ2-6
CASSLWGRDTEAFF,TGTGCCAGCAGTTTATGGGGCAGGGACACTGAAGCTTTCTTT,-,-,TRBV27,TRBJ1-1
CASTRTSGGAETQYF,TGTGCCAGCACCAGGACTAGCGGGGGGGCAGAGACCCAGTACTTC,TRBD2,-,TRBV25-1,TRBJ2-5
CASSRTTRTDTQYF,TGTGCCAGCAGCCGGACTACCCGCACAGATACGCAGTATTTT,-,-,TRBV7-3,TRBJ2-3
CASRPGLPHGEQYF,TGCGCCAGCAGGCCGGGTCTTCCGCATGGAGAGCAGTACTTC,-,-,TRBV5-1,TRBJ2-7
CASSRGAGGAYEQYF,TGTGCCAGCAGCCGCGGAGCGGGGGGGGCCTACGAGCAGTACTTC,TRBD2,-,TRBV7-3,TRBJ2-7
CASSRGGDQETQYF,TGTGCCAGCAGCCGCGGGGGGGACCAAGAGACCCAGTACTTC,TRBD2,-,TRBV9,TRBJ2-5
CAWSVLDSIDYGYTF,TGTGCCTGGAGTGTACTCGACAGTATAGACTATGGCTACACCTTC,-,few,TRBV30,TRBJ1-2
CASSSQGGNTEAFF,TGCGCCAGCAGCTCGCAGGGGGGGAACACTGAAGCTTTCTTT,TRBD1,few,TRBV5-1,TRBJ1-1
CASSSSQGYLNSPLHF,TGTGCCAGCAGTTCGTCACAGGGCTATCTTAATTCACCCCTCCACTTT,-,few,TRBV6-5,TRBJ1-6
CASSVGDEQFF,TGTGCCAGCAGCGTAGGCGATGAGCAGTTCTTC,-,-,TRBV9,TRBJ2-1